What follows describes a single T cell receptor beta chain. The antigen remains undetermined. This table comes from immunoSEQ multiplex PCR, and its TCRdb copy is limited to in-frame clones, with some not included. The sample yields under 150,000 clones, around 94% seen once. These data belong to a study of graft-versus-host responses after intestinal transplantation. Across the whole study: Grafts that recipients had were multivisceral, liver-intestinal, or isolated intestinal transplants. Recipients uniformly received anti-thymocyte globulin induction, followed by tacrolimus and steroids for approximately 3 years. General study findings and limits: GvH clones occurred in recipient marrow; some first appeared in ileum or blood.

Germline CDR1 and CDR2: MGHRA and YSYEKL. The CDR3 has 20 amino acids. The germline V and J ends were trimmed by 1 base and 6 bases, with 27 bases remaining between them. The chain combines TRBV4-1 with TRBJ2-2, with D tentatively TRBD1 or TRBD2 (5 bases each). The receptor comes from a human donor who received an intestinal transplant. Here the sequenced sample was unstimulated CD4+ T cells sorted from spleen or lymph node cells, taken before intestinal transplant. CDR3: CASSQAMVQGRGLWAGELFF. Here the CDR3 DNA reads TGCGCCAGCAGCCAAGCTATGGTTCAGGGTCGGGGTCTTTGGGCCGGGGAGCTGTTTTTT.